The rows below give T cell receptor beta chains drawn from one sample of a study of immune evolution from preneoplasia to lung adenocarcinoma. Here immunoSEQ multiplex PCR was the method, and the copy in TCRdb shows in-frame clones only, minus some. The table records roughly 28,000 clones, about 76% of them present only once. Sequences were obtained from FFPE invasive lung adenocarcinoma tissue. Receptor source: a person between 60 and 70 years old with invasive lung adenocarcinoma. Some clones in this sample may be carry-over from other donors' samples. Each CDR3 is given with its conserved first and last residue. The D gene is left open where the match is weak. Clone size is shown for a subset of rows, as once, few, many or a class of expanded clone.

v_call	clone_size	d_call	j_call	cdr3_nt	cdr3_aa
TRBV19	-	-	TRBJ1-6	TGTGCCAGTAGTCACATGGACAGAACCTCACCCCTCCACTTT	CASSHMDRTSPLHF
TRBV21-1	-	-	TRBJ2-1	TGTGCCAGCAGCAAGTGGGGCTCGTCCCCCAGCACGAGCTCCTACAATGAGCAGTTCTTC	CASSKWGSSPSTSSYNEQFF
TRBV11-2	few	TRBD1	TRBJ2-7	TGTGCCAGCAGATACGACAGGGGAGCCTACGAGCAGTACTTC	CASRYDRGAYEQYF
TRBV10-2	medium-sized	TRBD2	TRBJ2-7	TGCGCCAGCAGTGAGCTCTATCTACTAGCGAGCTCCTACGAGCAGTACTTC	CASSELYLLASSYEQYF
TRBV28	-	-	TRBJ2-7	TGTGCCAGCAGTTTATCAAGCCAGATGCGCCCCTACGAGCAGTACTTC	CASSLSSQMRPYEQYF
TRBV7-6	-	TRBD1	TRBJ2-7	TGTGCCAGCAGGGTCCAGGGGGCGGCTACCGAGCAGTACTTC	CASRVQGAATEQYF
TRBV19	-	-	TRBJ1-2	TGTGCCAGTAGTATAGTGACGGACACCCGCACGTTTGGGTATGGCTACACCTTC	CASSIVTDTRTFGYGYTF
TRBV2	-	-	TRBJ1-2	TGTGCCAGCAGTGAAGCTTACAGCCGTCTGTCTAACTATGGCTACACCTTC	CASSEAYSRLSNYGYTF
TRBV7-9	-	-	TRBJ2-7	TGTGCCAGCAGCTTAGCGCTTGGATACGAGCAGTACTTC	CASSLALGYEQYF
TRBV14	-	-	TRBJ2-7	TGTGCCAGCAGCCCGTCTACAGGGACCCACTCCTACGAGCAGTACTTC	CASSPSTGTHSYEQYF
TRBV6-1	few	TRBD1	TRBJ1-4	TGTGCCAGCAGAGGGGGCTCAACAACTAATGAAAAACTGTTTTTT	CASRGGSTTNEKLFF
TRBV5-1	-	-	TRBJ2-5	TGCGCCAGCAGCTTGGGCCAGAGTCAAGAGACCCAGTACTTC	CASSLGQSQETQYF
TRBV2	-	TRBD1	TRBJ1-4	TGTGCCAGCAGACCGGGACAGGCGGAACTGTTTTTT	CASRPGQAELFF
TRBV19	-	TRBD2	TRBJ2-1	TGTGCCAGTAGTATGGGACACAGGCGGACTAGCGGAAACAATGAGCAGTTCTTC	CASSMGHRRTSGNNEQFF
TRBV9	-	-	TRBJ2-3	TGTGCCAGCAGCGTAGCGACTAGCACAGATACGCAGTATTTT	CASSVATSTDTQYF
TRBV11-3	-	-	TRBJ1-3	TGTGCCAGCAGGGAGGATTCTGGAAACACCATATATTTT	CASREDSGNTIYF
TRBV11-2	-	TRBD1	TRBJ1-4	TGTGCCAGCAGCTTGCGACAGGGAAGAAATGAAAAACTGTTTTTT	CASSLRQGRNEKLFF
TRBV18	-	-	TRBJ1-2	TGTGCCAGCTCACCCCAAGGACAGAACACCTTCTATGGCTACACCTTC	CASSPQGQNTFYGYTF
TRBV28	-	-	TRBJ1-2	TGTGCCAGCAGTGAGGTGTACGTGGCGGGATATGGCTACACCTTC	CASSEVYVAGYGYTF
TRBV5-1	-	TRBD2	TRBJ2-2	TGCGCCAGCAGCGACACGGGAGGACGGGTCGGGGAGCTGTTTTTT	CASSDTGGRVGELFF
TRBV6-1	once	-	TRBJ1-5	TGTGCCAGCAGCCCTACAGGGACTGGGCGACAGCCCCAGCATTTT	CASSPTGTGRQPQHF
TRBV6-6	-	TRBD2	TRBJ2-7	TGTGCCAGCAGTTACTCGGGGACTAGCAGTTACGAGCAGTACTTC	CASSYSGTSSYEQYF
TRBV28	-	-	TRBJ2-7	TGTGCCAGCAGTTCCTTGGGGAAGGGTACCTACGAGCAGTACTTC	CASSSLGKGTYEQYF
TRBV7-2	-	-	TRBJ2-7	TGTGCCAGCAGTCCCGGGACGCGTCGCGAGCAGTACTTC	CASSPGTRREQYF
TRBV19	-	-	TRBJ2-2	TGTGCCAGTAGCCGCCCAGACTTAAACACCGGGGAGCTGTTTTTT	CASSRPDLNTGELFF
TRBV7-7	-	-	TRBJ2-2	TGTGCTAGCAGCTTACGGGTTGGGGGCAGTACCGGGGAGCTGTTTTTT	CASSLRVGGSTGELFF
TRBV5-8	-	-	TRBJ1-2	TGTGCCAGCAGCTTGAATCGGGACGCGCTAGGAGGCTACACCTTC	CASSLNRDALGGYTF
TRBV2	-	-	TRBJ2-2	TGTGCCAGCATCGGACAGAACACCGGGGAGCTGTTTTTT	CASIGQNTGELFF
TRBV11-2	-	-	TRBJ2-3	TGTGCCAGTGCCCGAGGCGGGAGCACAGATACGCAGTATTTT	CASARGGSTDTQYF
TRBV7-2	-	-	TRBJ1-5	TGTGCCAGCAGCTTACAGGTTAGCAATCAGCCCCAGCATTTT	CASSLQVSNQPQHF
TRBV28	-	-	TRBJ1-5	TGTGCCAGCCTGGAGGGGGGTAGGAGCAATCAGCCCCAGCATTTT	CASLEGGRSNQPQHF
TRBV19	-	TRBD1	TRBJ1-2	TGTGCCAGTAGCACTCCCGGGACAGGTGGGAATACTAACTATGGCTACACCTTC	CASSTPGTGGNTNYGYTF
TRBV29-1	once	-	TRBJ2-1	TGCAGTGTCGGGACTCTCAATGAGCAGTTCTTC	CSVGTLNEQFF
TRBV5-1	-	TRBD2	TRBJ2-3	TGCGCCAGCAGCCCGCGGGGGGGAGGTGTAGATACGCAGTATTTT	CASSPRGGGVDTQYF
TRBV5-1	-	-	TRBJ2-1	TGCGCCAGCAGCTCATCTACTAATACGTGGGCCAATGAGCAGTTCTTC	CASSSSTNTWANEQFF
TRBV5-1	-	-	TRBJ2-1	TGCGCCAGCAGACAACAGGGACACGGGTCTTACAATGAGCAGTTCTTC	CASRQQGHGSYNEQFF
TRBV7-9	-	TRBD2	TRBJ2-6	TGTGCCAGCAGCTTAGCGCTTGGAGCGGGAGCCTCTGGGGCCAACGTCCTGACTTTC	CASSLALGAGASGANVLTF
TRBV10-1	-	TRBD1	TRBJ2-5	TGCGCCAGCAGTGAGGGGACAGGGGCAGAGACCCAGTACTTC	CASSEGTGAETQYF
TRBV2	-	TRBD1	TRBJ1-5	TGTGCCAGCAGCGGACAGGGTTTAGATCAGCCCCAGCATTTT	CASSGQGLDQPQHF
TRBV6-5	few	-	TRBJ2-1	TGTGCCAGCAGTTACACCGGGACCCTAACTAAGCAGTTCTTC	CASSYTGTLTKQFF
TRBV4-1	-	-	TRBJ1-3	TGCGCCAGCAGCCAAGAAAGTGGTGGGGCCTCTGGAAACACCATATATTTT	CASSQESGGASGNTIYF
TRBV10-3	once	TRBD2	TRBJ2-7	TGTGGGGCGGGAGAGCCCCCCTACGAGCAGTACTTC	CGAGEPPYEQYF
TRBV18	-	-	TRBJ2-2	TGTGCCAGCTCACCACCGGGGAACACCGGGGAGCTGTTTTTT	CASSPPGNTGELFF
TRBV18	-	-	TRBJ2-7	TGTGCCAGCTCACCTCCCGGGGCCGGGACAAACTCCTACGAGCAGTACTTC	CASSPPGAGTNSYEQYF
TRBV27	-	-	TRBJ1-2	TGTGCCACCCGAAGGGCCATCACGGGCTATGGCTACACCTTC	CATRRAITGYGYTF
TRBV5-1	medium-sized	TRBD1	TRBJ1-2	TGCGCCAGCAGCCGGGACAGGGATCGGTATGGCTACACCTTC	CASSRDRDRYGYTF
TRBV11-2	few	-	TRBJ2-5	TGTGCCAGCAGCACCTCGATGGGGTCTGGGGACTTC	CASSTSMGSGDF
TRBV6-6	-	-	TRBJ2-6	TGTGCCAGTCTTGGGGCCATCTCTGGGGCCAACGTCCTGACTTTC	CASLGAISGANVLTF